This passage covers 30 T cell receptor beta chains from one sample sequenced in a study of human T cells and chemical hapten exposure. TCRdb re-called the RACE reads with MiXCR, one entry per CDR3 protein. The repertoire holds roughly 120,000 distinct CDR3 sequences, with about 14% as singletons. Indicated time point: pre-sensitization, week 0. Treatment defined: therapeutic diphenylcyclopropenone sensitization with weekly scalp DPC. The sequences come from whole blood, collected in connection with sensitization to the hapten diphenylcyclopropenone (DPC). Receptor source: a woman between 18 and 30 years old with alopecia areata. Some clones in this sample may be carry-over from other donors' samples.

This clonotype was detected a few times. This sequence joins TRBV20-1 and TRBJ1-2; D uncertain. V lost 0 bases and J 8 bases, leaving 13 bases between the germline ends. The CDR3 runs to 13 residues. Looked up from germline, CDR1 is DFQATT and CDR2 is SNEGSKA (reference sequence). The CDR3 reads CSAREGPREGYTF. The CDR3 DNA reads TGCAGTGCTAGAGAGGGCCCCCGGGAGGGCTACACCTTC.

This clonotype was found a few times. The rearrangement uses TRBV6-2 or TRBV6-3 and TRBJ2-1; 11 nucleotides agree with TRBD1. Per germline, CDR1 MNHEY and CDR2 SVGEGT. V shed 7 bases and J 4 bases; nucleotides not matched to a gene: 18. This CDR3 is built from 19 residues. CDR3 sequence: CASNNAGTGGMGHYNEQFF. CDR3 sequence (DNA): TGTGCCAGCAACAACGCCGGGACAGGGGGAATGGGGCATTACAATGAGCAGTTCTTC.

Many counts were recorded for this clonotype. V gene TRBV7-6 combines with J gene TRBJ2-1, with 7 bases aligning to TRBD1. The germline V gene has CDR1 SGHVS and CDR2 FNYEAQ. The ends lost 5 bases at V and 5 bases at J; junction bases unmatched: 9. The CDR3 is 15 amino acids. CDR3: CASSITGTANNEQFF. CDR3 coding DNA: TGTGCCAGCAGCATAACCGGGACAGCCAACAATGAGCAGTTCTTC.

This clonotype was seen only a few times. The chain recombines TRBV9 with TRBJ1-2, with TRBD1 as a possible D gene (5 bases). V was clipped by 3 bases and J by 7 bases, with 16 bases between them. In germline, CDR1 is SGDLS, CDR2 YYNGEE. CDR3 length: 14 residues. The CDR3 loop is CASSGRGGSFGYTF. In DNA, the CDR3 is TGTGCCAGCAGCGGGAGGGGAGGTTCCTTTGGCTACACCTTC.

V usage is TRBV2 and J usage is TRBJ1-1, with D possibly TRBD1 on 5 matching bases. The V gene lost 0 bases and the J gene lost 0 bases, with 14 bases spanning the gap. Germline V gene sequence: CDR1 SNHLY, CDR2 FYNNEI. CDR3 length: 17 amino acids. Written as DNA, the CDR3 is TGTGCCAGCAGTGAAGCGCTTCGGGGGTCCCTGAACACTGAAGCTTTCTTT. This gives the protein CASSEALRGSLNTEAFF.

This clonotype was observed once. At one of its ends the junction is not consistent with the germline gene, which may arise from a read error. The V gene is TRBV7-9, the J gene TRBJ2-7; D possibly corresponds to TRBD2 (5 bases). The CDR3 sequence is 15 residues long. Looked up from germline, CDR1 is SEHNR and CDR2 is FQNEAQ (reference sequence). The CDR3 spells CASSLADLAFYEQYF. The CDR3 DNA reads TGTGCCAGCAGCCTAGCCGACTTGGCCTTCTACGAGCAGTACTTC.

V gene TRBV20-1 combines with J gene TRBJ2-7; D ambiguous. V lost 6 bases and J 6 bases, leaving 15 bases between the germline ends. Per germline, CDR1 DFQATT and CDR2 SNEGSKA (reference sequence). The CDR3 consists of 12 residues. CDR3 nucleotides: TGCAGTGCCAGAAAGCCCCCTTCCGAGCAGTACTTC. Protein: CSARKPPSEQYF.

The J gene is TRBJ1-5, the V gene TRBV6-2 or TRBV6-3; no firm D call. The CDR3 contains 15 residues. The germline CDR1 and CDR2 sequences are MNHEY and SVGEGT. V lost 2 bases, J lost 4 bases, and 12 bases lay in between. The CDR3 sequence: CASSYQRRPNQPQHF. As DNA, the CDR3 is TGTGCCAGCAGTTACCAAAGGAGACCTAATCAGCCCCAGCATTTT.

This chain's CDR3 is CASRGKGNQPQHF. CDR3 coding DNA: TGTGCCAGCAGAGGGAAGGGCAATCAGCCCCAGCATTTT. The chain carries TRBV12-3 or TRBV12-4 and TRBJ1-5; no clear D gene. V was pared by 6 bases and J by 2 bases, with 8 bases between. This CDR3 comprises 13 residues.

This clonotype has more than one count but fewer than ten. CDR3 bases: TGTGCCAGCAGTACCGTTTCGGGGGCGAGAAAGGAGACCCAGTACTTC. It translates to CASSTVSGARKETQYF. The chain recombines TRBV12-3 or TRBV12-4 with TRBJ2-5; D is tentatively TRBD1 or TRBD2 (6 bases each). Trimming left V 5 bases short and J 5 bases short, with 21 bases between. The CDR3 is 16 residues long.

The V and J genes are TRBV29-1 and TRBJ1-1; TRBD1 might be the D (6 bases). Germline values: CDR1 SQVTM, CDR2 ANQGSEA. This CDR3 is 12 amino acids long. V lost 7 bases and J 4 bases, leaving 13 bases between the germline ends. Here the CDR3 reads CSADRRGTEAFF. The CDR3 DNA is TGCAGCGCCGACAGGAGGGGCACTGAAGCTTTCTTT. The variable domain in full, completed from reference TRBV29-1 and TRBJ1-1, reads SAVISQKPSRDICQRGTSLTIQCQVDSQVTMMFWYRQQPGQSLTLIATANQGSEATYESGFVIDKFPISRPNLTFSTLTVSNMSPEDSSIYLCSADRRGTEAFFGQGTRLTVV.

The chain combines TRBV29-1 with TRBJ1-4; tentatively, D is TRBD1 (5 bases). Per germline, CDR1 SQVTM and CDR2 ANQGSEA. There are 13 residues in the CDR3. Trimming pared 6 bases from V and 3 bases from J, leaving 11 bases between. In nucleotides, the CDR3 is TGCAGCGTCACCGGGACGGCTAATGAAAAACTGTTTTTT. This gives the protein CSVTGTANEKLFF.

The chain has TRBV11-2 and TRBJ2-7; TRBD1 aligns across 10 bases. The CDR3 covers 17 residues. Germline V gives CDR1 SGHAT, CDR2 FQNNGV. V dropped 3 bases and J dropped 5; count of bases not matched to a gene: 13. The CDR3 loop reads CASSFRPQTGGPNEQYF. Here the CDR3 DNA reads TGTGCCAGCAGCTTCCGGCCCCAGACAGGGGGCCCCAACGAGCAGTACTTC.

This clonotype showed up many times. The CDR3, as DNA: TGTGCCAGCCGTCTCGGGGGGGAGCAGTACTTC. Translated, it gives CASRLGGEQYF. The chain has TRBV12-3 or TRBV12-4 and TRBJ2-7; 7 bases line up with TRBD2. After removal of 8 bases from V and 7 bases from J, the junction contained 5 bases not matched to a gene. The CDR3 covers 11 residues.

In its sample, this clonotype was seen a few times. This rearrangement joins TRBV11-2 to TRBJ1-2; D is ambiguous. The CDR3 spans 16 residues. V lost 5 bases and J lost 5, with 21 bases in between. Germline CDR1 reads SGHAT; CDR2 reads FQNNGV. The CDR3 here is CASSPSPGTTDYGYTF. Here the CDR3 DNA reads TGTGCCAGCAGCCCATCCCCGGGAACGACTGATTATGGCTACACCTTC.

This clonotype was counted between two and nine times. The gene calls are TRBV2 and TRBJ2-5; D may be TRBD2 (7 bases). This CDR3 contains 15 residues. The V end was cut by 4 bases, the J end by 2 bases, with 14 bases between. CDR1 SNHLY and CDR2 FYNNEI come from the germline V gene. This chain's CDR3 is CASSVRGLQQETQYF. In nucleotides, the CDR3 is TGTGCCAGCAGTGTGCGGGGGCTCCAACAAGAGACCCAGTACTTC.

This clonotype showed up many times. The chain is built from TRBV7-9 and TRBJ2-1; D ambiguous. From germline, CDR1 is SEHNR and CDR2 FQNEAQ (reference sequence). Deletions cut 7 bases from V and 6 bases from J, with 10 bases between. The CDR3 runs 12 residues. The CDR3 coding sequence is TGTGCCAGCACACCACTCTCCAATGAGCAGTTCTTC. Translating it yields CASTPLSNEQFF. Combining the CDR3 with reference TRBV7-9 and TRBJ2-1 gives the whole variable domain DTGVSQNPRHKITKRGQNVTFRCDPISEHNRLYWYRQTLGQGPEFLTYFQNEAQLEKSRLLSDRFSAERPKGSFSTLEIQRTEQGDSAMYLCASTPLSNEQFFGPGTRLTVL.

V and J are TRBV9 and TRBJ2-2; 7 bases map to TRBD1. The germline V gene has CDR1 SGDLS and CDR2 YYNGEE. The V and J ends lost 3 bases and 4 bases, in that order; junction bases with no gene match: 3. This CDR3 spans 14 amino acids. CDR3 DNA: TGTGCCAGCAGCGCAGGGGGATCCACCGGGGAGCTGTTTTTT. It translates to CASSAGGSTGELFF.

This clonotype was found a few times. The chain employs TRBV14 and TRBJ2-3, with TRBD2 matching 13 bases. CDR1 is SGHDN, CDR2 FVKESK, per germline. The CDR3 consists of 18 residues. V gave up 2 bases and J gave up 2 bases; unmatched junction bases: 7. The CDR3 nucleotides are TGTGCCAGCAGCCAAAGCTGGACTAGCGGGGGCCTCACAGATACGCAGTATTTT. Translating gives CASSQSWTSGGLTDTQYF.

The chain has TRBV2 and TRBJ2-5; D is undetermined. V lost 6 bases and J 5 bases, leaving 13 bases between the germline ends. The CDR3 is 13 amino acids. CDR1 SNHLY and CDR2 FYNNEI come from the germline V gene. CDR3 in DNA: TGTGCCAGCAGCGGGCCGGTTGGGGAGACCCAGTACTTC. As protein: CASSGPVGETQYF.

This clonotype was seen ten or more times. This CDR3 reads CASSLGAEPNYGYTF. The DNA of the CDR3 is TGTGCCAGCAGCTTAGGGGCGGAACCAAACTATGGCTACACCTTC. V and J are TRBV7-2 and TRBJ1-2; D gene unclear. This CDR3 region has 15 residues. Germline-derived CDR1 and CDR2 are SGHTA and FQGNSA. The V end lost 1 base, the J end lost 2 bases, and 11 bases lay between the germline ends.

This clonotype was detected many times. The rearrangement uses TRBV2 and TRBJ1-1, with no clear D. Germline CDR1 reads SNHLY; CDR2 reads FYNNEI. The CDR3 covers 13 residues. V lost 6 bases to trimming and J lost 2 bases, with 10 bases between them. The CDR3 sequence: CASSQDLNTEAFF. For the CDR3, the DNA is TGTGCCAGCAGCCAGGATCTCAACACTGAAGCTTTCTTT.

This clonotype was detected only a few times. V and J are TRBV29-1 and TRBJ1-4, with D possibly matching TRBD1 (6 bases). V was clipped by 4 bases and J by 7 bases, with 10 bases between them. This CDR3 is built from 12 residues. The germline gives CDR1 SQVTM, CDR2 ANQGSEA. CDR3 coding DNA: TGCAGCGTTGGGACAGTAGGTGAAAAACTGTTTTTT. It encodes CSVGTVGEKLFF.

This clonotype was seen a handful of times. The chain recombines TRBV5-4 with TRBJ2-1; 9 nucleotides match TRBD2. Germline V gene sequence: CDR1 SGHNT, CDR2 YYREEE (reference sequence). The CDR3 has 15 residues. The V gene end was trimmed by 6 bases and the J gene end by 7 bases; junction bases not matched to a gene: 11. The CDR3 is CASTFAGGRTNEQFF. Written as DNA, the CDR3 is TGTGCCAGCACCTTCGCGGGGGGGCGAACAAATGAGCAGTTCTTC.

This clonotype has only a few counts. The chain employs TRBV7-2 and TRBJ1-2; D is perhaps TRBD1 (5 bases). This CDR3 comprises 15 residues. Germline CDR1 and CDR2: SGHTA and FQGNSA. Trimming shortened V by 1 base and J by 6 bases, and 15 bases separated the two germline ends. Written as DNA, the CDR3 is TGTGCCAGCAGCTTAGGATGGGAACAGGACGATGGCTACACCTTC. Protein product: CASSLGWEQDDGYTF. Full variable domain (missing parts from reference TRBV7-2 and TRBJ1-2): GAGVSQSPSNKVTEKGKDVELRCDPISGHTALYWYRQSLGQGLEFLIYFQGNSAPDKSGLPSDRFSAERTGGSVSTLTIQRTQQEDSAVYLCASSLGWEQDDGYTFGSGTRLTVV.

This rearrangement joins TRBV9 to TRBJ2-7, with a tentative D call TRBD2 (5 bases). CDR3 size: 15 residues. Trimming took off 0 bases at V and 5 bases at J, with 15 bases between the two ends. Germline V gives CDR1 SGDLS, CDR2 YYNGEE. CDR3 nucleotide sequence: TGTGCCAGCAGCGTAGCTACTAGGACCCTTGACGAGCAGTACTTC. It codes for CASSVATRTLDEQYF.

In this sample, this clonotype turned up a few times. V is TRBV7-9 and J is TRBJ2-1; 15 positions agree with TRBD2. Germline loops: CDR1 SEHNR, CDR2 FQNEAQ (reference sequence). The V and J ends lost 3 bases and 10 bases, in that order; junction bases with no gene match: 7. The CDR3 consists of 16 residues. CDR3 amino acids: CASSLAGTSGGIEQFF. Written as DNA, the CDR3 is TGTGCCAGCAGCTTGGCCGGGACTAGCGGGGGGATCGAGCAGTTCTTC.

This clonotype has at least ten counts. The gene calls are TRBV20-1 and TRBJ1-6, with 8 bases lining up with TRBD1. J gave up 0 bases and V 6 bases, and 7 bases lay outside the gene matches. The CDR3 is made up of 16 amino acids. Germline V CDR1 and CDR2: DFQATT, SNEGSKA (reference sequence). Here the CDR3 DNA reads TGCAGTGCCCGGACAGGGAGTTCCTCCTATAATTCACCCCTCCACTTT. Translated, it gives CSARTGSSSYNSPLHF.

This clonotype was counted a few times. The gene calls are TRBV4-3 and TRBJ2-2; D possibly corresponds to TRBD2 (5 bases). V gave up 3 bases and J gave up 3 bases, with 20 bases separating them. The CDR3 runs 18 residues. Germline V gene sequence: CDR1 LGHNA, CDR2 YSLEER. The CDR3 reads CASSHFPTDFPYTGELFF. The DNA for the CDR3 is TGCGCCAGCAGCCATTTTCCTACGGACTTTCCTTACACCGGGGAGCTGTTTTTT.

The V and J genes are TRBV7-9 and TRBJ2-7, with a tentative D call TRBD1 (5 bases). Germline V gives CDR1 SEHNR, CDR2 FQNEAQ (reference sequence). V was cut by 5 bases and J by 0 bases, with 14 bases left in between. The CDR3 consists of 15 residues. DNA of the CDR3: TGTGCCAGCAGCCCCCAGGACAAGAGCTCCTACGAGCAGTACTTC. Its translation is CASSPQDKSSYEQYF.